The clone carrying this TCR beta chain has just one count. Antigen: not known. The data stem from a study of T cell clonotyping in hematopoietic cell transplantation. Germline V gene lookup returns CDR1 SGHTA and CDR2 FQGNSA. This CDR3 is 15 amino acids long. J gave up 6 bases and V 5 bases, and 10 bases lay outside the gene matches. Study-wide findings and caveats: At the given depth, recipient repertoires were over 97% de novo clonotypes. Recipient TCR diversity dropped after transplant; expanded clonotypes rose from day 30 to 180.

Sequenced by immunoSEQ multiplex PCR; TCRdb stores in-frame clones only, minus some. The sample has approximately 75,000 clones, about 94% seen once; the top ten hold 1.6%. The V and J genes are TRBV7-2 and TRBJ2-1, with 7 bases identical to TRBD1. This sequence originates from a man between 50 and 59 years old in good health. Some clones in this sample may be carry-over from other donors' samples. The sequencing sample was made of peripheral blood mononuclear cells. CDR3 sequence: CASSPTGQLFNEQFF. As DNA, the CDR3 is TGTGCCAGCAGCCCCACGGGACAGTTGTTCAATGAGCAGTTCTTC.